The subject of this entry is one T cell receptor beta chain. Its antigen is not known. This record belongs to a study of T cell responses to AZD1222 COVID-19 vaccine. Study outcomes and limitations: Rises in breadth and depth of Spike-specific TCRs came after two AZD1222 doses. Most donors were white British and more were female, and clonal diversity was possibly underestimated.

Measured with immunoSEQ multiplex PCR; TCRdb has only the in-frame clones, and not every one. The sample has more than 100,000 clones, approximately 88% seen once. The starting material was peripheral blood, obtained on day 0 of AZD1222 vaccination. This TCR derives from an adult in good health.

Here the CDR3 DNA reads TGTGCCAGCAGCTTATCCCCTGCAGCTTCGAACACTGAAGCTTTCTTT. Translation gives CASSLSPAASNTEAFF. V and J are TRBV11-2 and TRBJ1-1; D is ambiguous. In germline, CDR1 is SGHAT, CDR2 FQNNGV. The CDR3 is made up of 16 amino acids. V shed 2 bases and J shed 1 base, with 14 bases lying between them.